The 31 T cell receptor beta chains reported below all come from one sample, sequenced in a study of PD-L1 blockade in urothelial cancer listed by TCRdb under 2017. Receptors were amplified or captured by the immunoSEQ multiplex PCR assay. In TCRdb, the immuneACCESS table is reduced to in-frame sequences with V and J assigned. These tables do not hold every clone; where another copy was compared, an unresolved V gene accounts for under half, and the others remain unexplained. The sample table contains about 84,000 clones; only one count was recorded for 82% of them. The ten largest clones capture more than 9% of the sample. The sequencing here drew on PBMCs, taken around atezolizumab (anti-PD-L1) treatment. The source is a man between 65 and 85 years old with urothelial cancer.

This clone was seen a single time. V usage is TRBV7-9 and J usage is TRBJ2-7; 7 positions match TRBD2. Losses at the gene ends were 2 bases for V and 2 bases for J; bases not matched to a gene: 9. Germline lookup yields CDR1 SEHNR and CDR2 FQNEAQ (reference sequence). The CDR3 is 16 amino acids. The CDR3 DNA sequence: TGTGCCAGCAGCTTATTGGGCGGGGGACCGACCTACGAGCAGTACTTC. It translates to CASSLLGGGPTYEQYF.

This CDR3 is CASSLGHEGEKLFF. CDR3 sequence (DNA): TGTGCCAGCAGCCTGGGACATGAGGGGGAAAAACTGTTTTTT. The chain carries TRBV11-2 and TRBJ1-4, with D possibly being TRBD1 (6 bases). The V gene lost 5 bases and the J gene lost 8 bases, with 15 bases spanning the gap. Per germline, CDR1 SGHAT and CDR2 FQNNGV. There are 14 residues in the CDR3.

Here the CDR3 DNA reads TGTGCCAGCAGCAAAACCCCTCGAGGGACCCAGTACTTC. Translating gives CASSKTPRGTQYF. V is TRBV9 and J is TRBJ2-5; no clear D. The V end lost 4 bases, the J end lost 7 bases, and 14 bases lay between the germline ends. The CDR3 is made up of 13 amino acids. CDR1 is SGDLS and CDR2 is YYNGEE in the germline V gene.

This clone was counted only a few times. The chain uses TRBV7-9 and TRBJ1-4; D gene ambiguous. The CDR3 length is 12 residues. The V and J ends lost 4 bases and 7 bases respectively, with 7 bases between them. Looked up from germline, CDR1 is SEHNR and CDR2 is FQNEAQ (reference sequence). The CDR3: CASSWGGEKLFF. As DNA, the CDR3 is TGTGCCAGCAGCTGGGGAGGTGAAAAACTGTTTTTT.

The rearrangement links TRBV5-5 to TRBJ2-7, with D tentatively TRBD1 (5 bases). Germline V gene sequence: CDR1 SGHKS, CDR2 YYEKEE (reference sequence). With 0 bases removed from V and 4 bases from J, the gap between germline ends came to 8 bases. The CDR3 is 13 residues long. The CDR3: CASSLGDRYEQYF. The CDR3 DNA reads as TGTGCCAGCAGCTTGGGAGACAGATACGAGCAGTACTTC.

The chain recombines TRBV2 with TRBJ2-3, with D uncertain. Germline V gives CDR1 SNHLY, CDR2 FYNNEI. The CDR3 length is 12 residues. V was pared by 2 bases and J by 5 bases, with 5 bases between. This CDR3 is CASSEFRDTQYF. Written as DNA, the CDR3 is TGTGCCAGCAGTGAATTCAGAGATACGCAGTATTTT.

This clone was counted only a few times. The chain couples TRBV2 to TRBJ1-2; TRBD1 aligns across 9 bases. The CDR3 contains 13 residues. Germline values: CDR1 SNHLY, CDR2 FYNNEI. Trimming cost V 4 bases and J 8 bases; bases outside gene matches: 5. The CDR3, as DNA: TGTGCCAGCAGTGGGACAGGGGTGGGCGGCTACACCTTC. This sequence encodes CASSGTGVGGYTF. Looking up the rest from reference TRBV2 and TRBJ1-2 gives the full variable domain: EPEVTQTPSHQVTQMGQEVILRCVPISNHLYFYWYRQILGQKVEFLVSFYNNEISEKSEIFDDQFSVERPDGSNFTLKIRSTKLEDSAMYFCASSGTGVGGYTFGSGTRLTVV.

This clone came up a few times. The chain joins TRBV5-1 to TRBJ1-1, with TRBD1 matching over 10 bases. The germline CDR1 and CDR2 sequences are SGHRS and YFSETQ. The CDR3 is 14 amino acids. V dropped 3 bases and J dropped 6; count of bases not matched to a gene: 5. The CDR3 nucleotides are TGCGCCAGCAGCTCCGGGACAGGGGACCCTGAAGCTTTCTTT. Its protein product is CASSSGTGDPEAFF.

This clone is a singleton in its sample. This CDR3 reads CAWKDTTSGLWRTDTQYF. DNA for the CDR3: TGTGCCTGGAAGGACACAACTAGCGGGCTCTGGCGTACAGATACGCAGTATTTT. The J gene is TRBJ2-3, the V gene TRBV30; 9 nucleotides align to TRBD2. V shed 4 bases and J 3 bases; nucleotides not matched to a gene: 17. The CDR3 extends over 18 amino acids. The germline V gene has CDR1 GTSNPN and CDR2 SVGIG (reference sequence).

The chain has TRBV5-1 and TRBJ1-2; no clear D gene. The germline V and J ends were trimmed by 4 bases and 3 bases, with 13 bases remaining between them. The CDR3 length is 14 residues. Germline CDR1 reads SGHRS; CDR2 reads YFSETQ. DNA for the CDR3: TGCGCCAGCAGCCCTACCGGGAGAGACTATGGCTACACCTTC. Its protein product is CASSPTGRDYGYTF. The full variable domain, completed using reference TRBV5-1 and TRBJ1-2, is KAGVTQTPRYLIKTRGQQVTLSCSPISGHRSVSWYQQTPGQGLQFLFEYFSETQRNKGNFPGRFSGRQFSNSRSEMNVSTLELGDSALYLCASSPTGRDYGYTFGSGTRLTVV.

The chain carries TRBV2 and TRBJ1-1; no clear D gene. With 6 bases removed from V and 0 bases from J, the gap between germline ends came to 5 bases. CDR1 and CDR2 (germline): SNHLY, FYNNEI. The CDR3 loop spans 12 amino acids. CDR3 residues: CASSRMNTEAFF. The CDR3 coding sequence is TGTGCCAGCAGCAGGATGAACACTGAAGCTTTCTTT.

The chain joins TRBV19 to TRBJ1-6; 9 bases are shared with TRBD1. V shed 5 bases and J 13 bases; nucleotides not matched to a gene: 15. The germline CDR1 and CDR2 sequences are LNHDA and SQIVND (reference sequence). The CDR3 has 16 residues. CDR3 in DNA: TGTGCCAGTAGTCCGTTCCTGGACAGGGGAATTCACCCCCTCCACTTT. This translates into CASSPFLDRGIHPLHF.

The CDR3 loop reads CASSQDRWGAVTGELFF. CDR3 nucleotides: TGTGCCAGCAGCCAAGATCGGTGGGGCGCCGTCACCGGGGAGCTGTTTTTT. The chain is built from TRBV4-2 and TRBJ2-2; TRBD1 is a possible D gene (5 bases). The CDR3 extends over 17 amino acids. Germline assignment: CDR1 LGHNA and CDR2 YNFKEQ. Deletions cut 0 bases from V and 4 bases from J, with 15 bases between.

The chain is built from TRBV29-1 and TRBJ1-1; 10 bases agree with TRBD1. J was trimmed by 3 bases and V by 7 bases; bases with no gene match: 8. The CDR3 length is 14 residues. CDR1 and CDR2 (germline): SQVTM, ANQGSEA. The CDR3 DNA sequence: TGCAGCGCTGAGACAGGGGGCCTATACACTGAAGCTTTCTTT. Translated: CSAETGGLYTEAFF.

V gene TRBV29-1 combines with J gene TRBJ2-1, with 12 nucleotides matching TRBD2. V shed 7 bases, J shed 7 bases, and the junction held 8 bases outside the gene matches. Germline CDR1 and CDR2: SQVTM and ANQGSEA. The CDR3 covers 14 residues. The CDR3 spells CSDHLAGGRNEQFF. In DNA form, the CDR3 reads TGCAGCGACCACCTAGCGGGGGGGCGAAATGAGCAGTTCTTC.

The chain couples TRBV11-3 to TRBJ2-7, with a possible D match to TRBD2 (5 bases). Looked up from germline, CDR1 is SGHNT and CDR2 is YENEEA. V lost 1 base and J 0 bases, leaving 13 bases between the germline ends. The CDR3 spans 16 residues. Here the CDR3 reads CASSLGRAFDSYEQYF. The DNA for the CDR3 is TGTGCCAGCAGCTTAGGGCGGGCCTTCGACTCCTACGAGCAGTACTTC.

The chain links TRBV9 to TRBJ2-7; the match to TRBD1 covers 7 bases. Germline CDR1 is SGDLS and CDR2 is YYNGEE. V shed 4 bases, J shed 3 bases, and the junction held 7 bases outside the gene matches. There are 14 residues in the CDR3. The CDR3 here is CASSPWDSLYEQYF. CDR3 coding DNA: TGTGCCAGCAGCCCCTGGGACAGCCTCTACGAGCAGTACTTC.

The chain employs TRBV6-1 and TRBJ2-5; 10 bases are a match to TRBD1. J lost 1 base, V lost 6 bases, and 5 bases had no gene match. The CDR3 has 15 residues. Per germline, CDR1 MNHNS and CDR2 SASEGT. The CDR3: CASRARTGGQETQYF. CDR3 in DNA: TGTGCCAGCAGGGCTAGGACAGGGGGCCAAGAGACCCAGTACTTC.

The rearrangement links TRBV7-9 to TRBJ2-1; 8 bases are a match to TRBD1. The CDR3 contains 15 residues. The germline V gene encodes CDR1 SEHNR and CDR2 FQNEAQ (reference sequence). V lost 3 bases and J lost 4; bases outside the gene matches: 5. The CDR3 nucleotides read TGTGCCAGCAGCTTCGGACAGGGAGGATACAATGAGCAGTTCTTC. Translated: CASSFGQGGYNEQFF. Drawing the rest from reference TRBV7-9 and TRBJ2-1, the complete variable domain is DTGVSQNPRHKITKRGQNVTFRCDPISEHNRLYWYRQTLGQGPEFLTYFQNEAQLEKSRLLSDRFSAERPKGSFSTLEIQRTEQGDSAMYLCASSFGQGGYNEQFFGPGTRLTVL.

The table lists this clone with a count of one. CDR3 loop: CASSLQGAEGYTF. For the CDR3, the DNA is TGTGCCAGCAGCCTACAGGGGGCCGAAGGCTACACCTTC. This chain uses TRBV13 with TRBJ1-2; 9 nucleotides agree with TRBD1. V lost 5 bases to trimming and J lost 8 bases; unmatched junction nucleotides: 6. This CDR3 contains 13 residues. Looked up from germline, CDR1 is PRHDT and CDR2 is FYEKMQ (reference sequence).

The chain recombines TRBV6-5 with TRBJ1-2; TRBD1 aligns across 9 bases. Germline lookup yields CDR1 MNHEY and CDR2 SVGAGI. This CDR3 is built from 14 residues. Trimming cost V 8 bases and J 5 bases; bases outside gene matches: 9. The CDR3 loop reads CASGQAGQGYGYTF. As DNA, the CDR3 is TGTGCCAGCGGGCAAGCGGGACAGGGATATGGCTACACCTTC.

The CDR3 protein is CASTFGGVAFF. For the CDR3, the DNA is TGTGCCAGCACCTTCGGAGGGGTAGCTTTCTTT. The chain has TRBV6-6 and TRBJ1-1, with a possible D match to TRBD1 (5 bases). Germline CDR1 is MNHNY and CDR2 is SVGAGI (reference sequence). Trimming left V 7 bases short and J 10 bases short, with 13 bases between. CDR3 length: 11 residues.

CDR3 coding DNA: TGTGCCACCACACTAGCGGGAGGGCCCTCGAACACCGGGGAGCTGTTTTTT. This codes for CATTLAGGPSNTGELFF. This sequence joins TRBV18 and TRBJ2-2; 13 bases map to TRBD2. The V gene's germline CDR1 is KGHSH and CDR2 LQKENI. CDR3 length equals 17 residues. The V and J ends lost 10 bases and 0 bases, in that order; junction bases with no gene match: 8.

This chain links TRBV5-1 with TRBJ2-1, with 7 bases aligning to TRBD2. Germline assignment: CDR1 SGHRS and CDR2 YFSETQ. Unmatched junction bases numbered 9, after V lost 2 bases and J lost 10 bases. The CDR3 totals 14 residues. CDR3: CASSFSGTNSEQFF. The CDR3 coding sequence is TGCGCCAGCAGCTTCTCCGGGACTAACTCCGAGCAGTTCTTC.

This chain connects TRBV7-2 to TRBJ2-1; 14 positions match TRBD2. The CDR3 spans 15 residues. V shed 6 bases and J 12 bases; nucleotides not matched to a gene: 10. Germline V lookup: CDR1 SGHTA, CDR2 FQGNSA. The CDR3 bases are TGTGCCAGCAGGCCCCCCGGACTAGCGGGGGGCCGGCAGTTCTTC. Translated, it gives CASRPPGLAGGRQFF.

This chain uses TRBV7-6 with TRBJ2-7; tentative D call: TRBD2 (6 bases). Germline CDR1 is SGHVS and CDR2 is FNYEAQ. With 5 bases removed from V and 1 base from J, the gap between germline ends came to 12 bases. The CDR3 loop spans 14 amino acids. CDR3 sequence: CASSRAGTSYEQYF. CDR3 DNA sequence: TGTGCCAGCAGCAGAGCCGGGACTTCCTACGAGCAGTACTTC.

The genes are TRBV4-3 and TRBJ2-1; a weak D match, TRBD2 (6 bases). The V end was cut by 0 bases, the J end by 4 bases, with 13 bases between. From germline, CDR1 is LGHNA and CDR2 YSLEER. The CDR3 extends over 16 amino acids. This chain's CDR3 is CASSQDQAEGYNEQFF. In DNA form, the CDR3 reads TGCGCCAGCAGCCAAGATCAAGCGGAGGGGTACAATGAGCAGTTCTTC.

The CDR3 DNA sequence: TGTGCCAGCAGCGTAGCGGGGGGCAGGGATACGCAGTATTTT. Translated, it gives CASSVAGGRDTQYF. V is TRBV5-4 and J is TRBJ2-3, with 10 bases matching TRBD2. CDR3 length: 14 amino acids. In germline, CDR1 is SGHNT, CDR2 YYREEE (reference sequence). With V trimmed by 4 bases and J by 6 bases, 5 bases remained unmatched.

This clone has ten or more counts. The CDR3, as DNA: TGTGCCAGCAGTCCGGGGGGGTGGTATGGCTACACCTTC. It codes for CASSPGGWYGYTF. The V and J genes are TRBV7-3 and TRBJ1-2, with D perhaps TRBD1 (5 bases). Germline assignment: CDR1 SGHTA and CDR2 FQGTGA. V lost 6 bases, J lost 5 bases, and 13 bases lay in between. The CDR3 is 13 amino acids.

The J gene is TRBJ1-1, the V gene TRBV30, with a tentative D call TRBD1 (5 bases). V lost 4 bases to trimming and J lost 3 bases, with 9 bases between them. The CDR3 is 12 residues long. Germline V gene lookup returns CDR1 GTSNPN and CDR2 SVGIG (reference sequence). CDR3 region: CAWNRLDTEAFF. DNA of the CDR3: TGTGCCTGGAACAGGTTGGACACTGAAGCTTTCTTT.

The chain has TRBV6-5 and TRBJ2-7; D possibly corresponds to TRBD1 (6 bases). This CDR3 spans 14 amino acids. Trimming took 2 bases from V and 4 from J, leaving 12 bases between them. Germline CDR1 MNHEY, CDR2 SVGAGI. CDR3 nucleotide sequence: TGTGCCAGCAGTTACGGGGCAGGGGTGTACGAGCAGTACTTC. This codes for CASSYGAGVYEQYF.